Listed here are 18 T cell receptor beta chains from one sample, sequenced in a study of shared clonotypes between healthy human individuals. Naive CD8 cells comprised CD45RO-negative, CCR7-positively selected cells, excluding terminally differentiated effector memory CD45RA+ cells. Assay used: immunoSEQ multiplex PCR; TCRdb lists only in-frame clones, some missing. The sample includes approximately 650,000 clones, about 95% of them seen just once. Sequenced material: naive CD8+ T cells sorted from blood. The receptors derive from a woman in her 30s in good health.

The V call is TRBV11-2, the J call TRBJ2-7, with 8 nucleotides matching TRBD1. The junction had 7 bases not matched to a gene; V was cut back by 3 bases and J by 3 bases. CDR3 size: 15 residues. Looked up from germline, CDR1 is SGHAT and CDR2 is FQNNGV. The CDR3 DNA follows: TGTGCCAGCAGCTTTGACAGGGGAGTCCTCTACGAGCAGTACTTC. Its translation is CASSFDRGVLYEQYF.

This sequence joins TRBV19 and TRBJ2-1; 13 bases are a match to TRBD2. This CDR3 has 15 residues. Germline lookup yields CDR1 LNHDA and CDR2 SQIVND (reference sequence). The V gene end was trimmed by 3 bases and the J gene end by 8 bases; junction bases not matched to a gene: 4. CDR3: CASSMSLAGGDEQFF. In DNA form, the CDR3 reads TGTGCCAGTAGTATGTCACTAGCGGGAGGGGATGAGCAGTTCTTC.

The chain recombines TRBV6-1 with TRBJ2-7; D not certain. The V and J ends lost 3 bases and 3 bases respectively, with 15 bases between them. CDR3 size: 15 residues. CDR1 and CDR2 (germline): MNHNS, SASEGT. This CDR3 is CASSEQRRPVYEQYF. The CDR3 coding sequence is TGTGCCAGCAGTGAGCAAAGGCGTCCCGTCTACGAGCAGTACTTC.

This clone was observed once. The CDR3 reads CASSLDRKGGYTF. The CDR3 coding sequence is TGTGCCAGCAGCTTGGACAGGAAAGGTGGCTACACCTTC. The chain couples TRBV4-2 to TRBJ1-2, with 7 bases lining up with TRBD1. After removal of 5 bases from V and 7 bases from J, the junction contained 7 bases not matched to a gene. The CDR3 covers 13 residues. The germline gives CDR1 LGHNA, CDR2 YNFKEQ.

This clone showed up just once. The gene calls are TRBV6-1 and TRBJ1-5; the D is unclear. The CDR3 contains 14 residues. V lost 0 bases, J lost 4 bases, and 7 bases lay in between. CDR1 is MNHNS, CDR2 SASEGT, per germline. The CDR3 here is CASSEANPNQPQHF. The CDR3 nucleotides read TGTGCCAGCAGTGAAGCTAATCCGAATCAGCCCCAGCATTTT.

The J gene is TRBJ2-3, the V gene TRBV7-9; possible D gene TRBD2, 5 bases. V gave up 8 bases and J gave up 3 bases, with 6 bases separating them. The CDR3 is 11 residues long. Germline assignment: CDR1 SEHNR and CDR2 FQNEAQ (reference sequence). The CDR3 loop is CASRGTDTQYF. The CDR3 bases are TGTGCCAGCCGAGGGACAGATACGCAGTATTTT.

On this clone itself: The sample holds other DNA sequences that translate to the same CDR3. V usage is TRBV27 and J usage is TRBJ2-1; 12 nucleotides align to TRBD2. Germline CDR1 and CDR2: MNHEY and SMNVEV (reference sequence). This CDR3 contains 15 residues. The V gene end was trimmed by 5 bases and the J gene end by 6 bases; junction bases not matched to a gene: 5. The CDR3 DNA sequence: TGTGCCAGCAGTCCGGGACTAGCGGGCTTCAATGAGCAGTTCTTC. Its protein product is CASSPGLAGFNEQFF.

The chain links TRBV14 to TRBJ1-1; 9 bases fit TRBD1. The CDR3 is 14 amino acids. V trimming: 1 base; J trimming: 4 bases; junction bases outside the gene matches: 1. Germline V lookup: CDR1 SGHDN, CDR2 FVKESK. CDR3 protein: CASSQVTGGTEAFF. The DNA of the CDR3 is TGTGCCAGCAGCCAAGTGACAGGGGGCACTGAAGCTTTCTTT.

The rearrangement joins TRBV2 to TRBJ2-4; 10 nucleotides match TRBD1. The V and J ends lost 4 bases and 0 bases, in that order; junction bases with no gene match: 9. Germline lookup yields CDR1 SNHLY and CDR2 FYNNEI. This CDR3 has 18 residues. The CDR3 is CASSAYRQGAVAKNIQYF. The CDR3 bases are TGTGCCAGCAGTGCTTATCGACAGGGGGCAGTAGCCAAAAACATTCAGTACTTC. Together with reference TRBV2 and TRBJ2-4, the CDR3 gives the full variable domain: EPEVTQTPSHQVTQMGQEVILRCVPISNHLYFYWYRQILGQKVEFLVSFYNNEISEKSEIFDDQFSVERPDGSNFTLKIRSTKLEDSAMYFCASSAYRQGAVAKNIQYFGAGTRLSVL.

The V and J genes are TRBV10-2 and TRBJ2-7; D call uncertain. The CDR3 has 12 amino acids. The germline CDR1 and CDR2 sequences are WSHSY and SAAADI. Trimming stripped 7 bases from V and 3 bases from J, with 10 bases between. This CDR3 reads CASTSYGYEQYF. In DNA, the CDR3 is TGCGCCAGCACCTCGTACGGCTACGAGCAGTACTTC.

The rearrangement joins TRBV4-1 to TRBJ1-5, with 8 bases aligning to TRBD1. The CDR3 has 17 residues. CDR1 and CDR2 from the germline V gene are MGHRA and YSYEKL. V lost 2 bases and J lost 6; bases outside the gene matches: 12. The CDR3 bases are TGCGCCAGCAGCCAAACACAAAGACAGGGGTTCGGTCAGCCCCAGCATTTT. This codes for CASSQTQRQGFGQPQHF.

This sequence joins TRBV7-9 and TRBJ1-1, with no clear D. CDR3 length: 18 residues. CDR1 is SEHNR, CDR2 FQNEAQ, per germline (reference sequence). The germline V and J ends were trimmed by 4 bases and 5 bases, with 26 bases remaining between them. The chain's CDR3 is CASSSPQNLGITRTEAFF. The CDR3 DNA follows: TGTGCCAGCAGCTCGCCTCAAAATTTGGGGATTACTCGGACTGAAGCTTTCTTT.

V usage is TRBV19 and J usage is TRBJ1-5; D is undetermined. V lost 5 bases and J lost 3, with 11 bases in between. Germline V CDR1 and CDR2: LNHDA, SQIVND (reference sequence). The CDR3 covers 14 residues. For the CDR3, the DNA is TGTGCCAGTAGTCATTGGGCGCTCAATCAGCCCCAGCATTTT. It encodes CASSHWALNQPQHF.

CDR3 nucleotides: TGTGCCAGCAGCCTGGACCGATCCGCCGGCTACACCTTC. Its protein is CASSLDRSAGYTF. This chain connects TRBV4-2 to TRBJ1-2; no firm D call. V lost 4 bases, J lost 8 bases, and 14 bases lay in between. Per the germline V gene, CDR1 is LGHNA and CDR2 is YNFKEQ. The CDR3 runs to 13 residues.

The chain couples TRBV28 to TRBJ2-7; D not certain. Trimming shortened V by 7 bases and J by 4 bases, and 14 bases separated the two germline ends. CDR1 and CDR2 (germline): MDHEN, SYDVKM. The CDR3 length is 13 residues. The CDR3 bases are TGTGCCAGCACCTTTCGGGTGGGTTACGAGCAGTACTTC. It translates to CASTFRVGYEQYF. Full variable domain (rest looked up from reference TRBV28 and TRBJ2-7): DVKVTQSSRYLVKRTGEKVFLECVQDMDHENMFWYRQDPGLGLRLIYFSYDVKMKEKGDIPEGYSVSREKKERFSLILESASTNQTSMYLCASTFRVGYEQYFGPGTRLTVT.

The rearrangement uses TRBV30 and TRBJ2-2; D gene unclear. Germline V CDR1 and CDR2: GTSNPN, SVGIG (reference sequence). CDR3 length equals 17 residues. Trimming pared 7 bases from V and 7 bases from J, leaving 28 bases between. This CDR3 reads CASTPDGPVQVGGELFF. CDR3 coding DNA: TGTGCCTCGACTCCGGACGGACCGGTACAAGTAGGCGGGGAGCTGTTTTTT.

This sequence joins TRBV27 and TRBJ2-3; tentatively, D is TRBD1 (6 bases). There are 15 residues in the CDR3. The ends were cut back, 2 bases at V and 3 bases at J, with 12 bases in the middle. Per germline, CDR1 MNHEY and CDR2 SMNVEV (reference sequence). This chain's CDR3 is CASSLGTSETDTQYF. The CDR3 region has the DNA TGTGCCAGCAGTTTAGGGACATCGGAAACAGATACGCAGTATTTT.

V usage is TRBV7-6 and J usage is TRBJ1-6; 8 positions agree with TRBD1. The CDR3 is 17 residues long. Trimming cost V 1 base and J 3 bases; bases outside gene matches: 5. CDR1 and CDR2 (germline): SGHVS, FNYEAQ. The DNA of the CDR3 is TGTGCCAGCAGCTTAGAATGGACAGGGAGCTATAATTCACCCCTCCACTTT. Protein product: CASSLEWTGSYNSPLHF.